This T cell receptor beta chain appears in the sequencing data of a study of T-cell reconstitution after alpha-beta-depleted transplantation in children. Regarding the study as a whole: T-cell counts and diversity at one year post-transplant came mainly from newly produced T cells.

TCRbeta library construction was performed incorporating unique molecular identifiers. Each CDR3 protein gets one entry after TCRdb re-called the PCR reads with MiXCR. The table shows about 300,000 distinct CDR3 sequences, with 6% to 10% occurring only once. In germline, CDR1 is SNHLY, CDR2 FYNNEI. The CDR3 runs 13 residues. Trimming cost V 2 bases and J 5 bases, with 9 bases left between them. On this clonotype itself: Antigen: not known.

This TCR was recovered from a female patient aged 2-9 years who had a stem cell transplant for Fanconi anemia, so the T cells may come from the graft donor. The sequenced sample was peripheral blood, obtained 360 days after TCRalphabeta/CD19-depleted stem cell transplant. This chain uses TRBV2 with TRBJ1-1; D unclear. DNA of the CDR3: TGTGCCAGCAGTGAAAACGGAGGAACTGAAGCTTTCTTT. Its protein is CASSENGGTEAFF.